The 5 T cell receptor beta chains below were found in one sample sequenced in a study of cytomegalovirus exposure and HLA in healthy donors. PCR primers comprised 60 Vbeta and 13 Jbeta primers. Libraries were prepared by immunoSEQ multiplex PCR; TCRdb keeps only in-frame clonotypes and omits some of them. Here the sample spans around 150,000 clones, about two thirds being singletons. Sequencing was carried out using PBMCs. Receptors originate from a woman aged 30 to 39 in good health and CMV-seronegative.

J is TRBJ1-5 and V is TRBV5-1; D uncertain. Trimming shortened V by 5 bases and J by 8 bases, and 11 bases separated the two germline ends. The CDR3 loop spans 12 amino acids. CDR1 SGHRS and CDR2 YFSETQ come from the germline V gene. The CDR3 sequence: CASRRGEEPQHF. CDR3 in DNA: TGCGCCAGCAGGCGGGGTGAGGAGCCCCAGCATTTT.

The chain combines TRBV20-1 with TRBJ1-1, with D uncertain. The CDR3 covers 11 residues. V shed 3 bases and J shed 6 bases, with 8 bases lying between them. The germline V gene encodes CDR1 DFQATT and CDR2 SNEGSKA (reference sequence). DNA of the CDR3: TGCAGTGCTAGCACTCGGGCTGAAGCTTTCTTT. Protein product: CSASTRAEAFF.

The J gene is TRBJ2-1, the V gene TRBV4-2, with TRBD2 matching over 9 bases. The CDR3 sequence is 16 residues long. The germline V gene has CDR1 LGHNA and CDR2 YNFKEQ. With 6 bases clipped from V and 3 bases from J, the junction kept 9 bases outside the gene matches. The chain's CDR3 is CASSQQASGNYNEQFF. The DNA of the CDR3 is TGTGCCAGCAGTCAACAAGCTAGCGGGAACTACAATGAGCAGTTCTTC.

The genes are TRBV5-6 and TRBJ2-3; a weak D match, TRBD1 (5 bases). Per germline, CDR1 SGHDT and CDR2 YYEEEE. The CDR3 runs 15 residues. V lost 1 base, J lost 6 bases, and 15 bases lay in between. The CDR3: CASSLFGAEGDTQYF. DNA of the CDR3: TGTGCCAGCAGCTTGTTTGGGGCGGAAGGGGATACGCAGTATTTT.

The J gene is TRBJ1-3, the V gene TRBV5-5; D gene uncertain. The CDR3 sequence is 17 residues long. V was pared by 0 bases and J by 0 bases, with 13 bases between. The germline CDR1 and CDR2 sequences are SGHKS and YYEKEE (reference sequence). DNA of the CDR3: TGTGCCAGCAGCTTGGGAGGGCCCGCTAGCTCTGGAAACACCATATATTTT. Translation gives CASSLGGPASSGNTIYF.